The 22 T cell receptor beta chains below come from one sample, sequenced in a study of T cells in Graves' hyperthyroidism and ophthalmopathy. Regions amplified from RNA transcripts were the TCR beta CDR3 regions. First-round RT-PCR of the TCR CDR3 relied on the HTBI primer set. TCRdb re-called the multiplex PCR reads through MiXCR, storing one row per CDR3 protein. The sample has 700,000 or so distinct CDR3 sequences, about 17% seen once. Sequences were obtained from blood. These receptors were taken from a man between 18 and 35 years old with Graves' hyperthyroidism.

The chain uses TRBV19 and TRBJ1-1; D ambiguous. CDR1 and CDR2 (germline): LNHDA, SQIVND (reference sequence). With 4 bases removed from V and 3 bases from J, the gap between germline ends came to 12 bases. The CDR3 is made up of 14 amino acids. In nucleotides, the CDR3 is TGTGCCAGTAGTACAGACCACGAGGACACTGAAGCTTTCTTT. Protein: CASSTDHEDTEAFF. The full variable domain, in which reference TRBV19 and TRBJ1-1 provide the parts outside the CDR3, is DGGITQSPKYLFRKEGQNVTLSCEQNLNHDAMYWYRQDPGQGLRLIYYSQIVNDFQKGDIAEGYSVSREKKESFPLTVTSAQKNPTAFYLCASSTDHEDTEAFFGQGTRLTVV.

As concerns this clonotype: A much more abundant neighbour one base away suggests this may be a read error. The rearrangement links TRBV7-3 to TRBJ2-2; D is uncertain. The CDR3 covers 13 residues. The germline gives CDR1 SGHTA, CDR2 FQGTGA. The CDR3 protein is CVSSMSSTGELFF. For the CDR3, the DNA is TGTGTCAGCAGCATGAGCAGCACCGGGGAGCTGTTTTTT.

This clonotype occurred a few times. The V and J genes are TRBV11-1 and TRBJ2-2, with a weak D call TRBD2 (6 bases). Looked up from germline, CDR1 is SGHAT and CDR2 is FQDESV (reference sequence). The CDR3 has 16 amino acids. Trimming took off 5 bases at V and 0 bases at J, with 13 bases between the two ends. The DNA for the CDR3 is TGTGCCAGCAGCCCGGGGGACCGAACGAACACCGGGGAGCTGTTTTTT. Translation: CASSPGDRTNTGELFF.

This clonotype was counted only a few times. J is TRBJ2-7 and V is TRBV5-1; a possible D gene is TRBD1 (5 bases). The CDR3 contains 15 residues. Germline V gene sequence: CDR1 SGHRS, CDR2 YFSETQ. Trimming removed 3 bases from V and 2 bases from J, with 15 bases in between. Here the CDR3 reads CASSSPDKGTYEQYF. The CDR3 DNA reads TGCGCCAGCAGCTCCCCGGACAAAGGGACCTACGAGCAGTACTTC.

This clonotype was counted ten times or more. This chain connects TRBV12-3 or TRBV12-4 to TRBJ2-3; D is uncertain. This CDR3 is 14 amino acids long. Trimming cost V 6 bases and J 0 bases, with 10 bases left between them. CDR3 sequence: CASSSRVSTDTQYF. The CDR3 coding sequence is TGTGCCAGCAGCTCCAGAGTTAGCACAGATACGCAGTATTTT.

This clonotype appeared many times. The rearrangement uses TRBV2 and TRBJ2-7, with 7 bases lining up with TRBD2. Germline-derived CDR1 and CDR2 are SNHLY and FYNNEI. CDR3 length equals 15 residues. The V segment lost 1 base and the J segment 0 bases; nucleotides outside the gene matches: 3. In DNA form, the CDR3 reads TGTGCCAGCAGTGAAGGGGGAGGGATCTCCTACGAGCAGTACTTC. As protein: CASSEGGGISYEQYF.

The chain carries TRBV12-5 and TRBJ2-3, with 12 positions matching TRBD1. Germline values: CDR1 LGHNT, CDR2 FRNRAP. CDR3 size: 16 residues. V lost 2 bases, J lost 4 bases, and 4 bases stayed unmatched. CDR3 loop: CASGLSGTGGADTQYF. The CDR3 nucleotides are TGTGCTAGTGGTTTGTCCGGGACAGGGGGCGCAGATACGCAGTATTTT.

Ten or more counts support this clonotype. The chain has TRBV27 and TRBJ2-5; the match to TRBD2 covers 9 bases. CDR3 size: 15 residues. The V gene end was trimmed by 0 bases and the J gene end by 5 bases; junction bases not matched to a gene: 4. Germline V gives CDR1 MNHEY, CDR2 SMNVEV (reference sequence). The CDR3 DNA is TGTGCCAGCAGTTTATCCTATAGCGGGAGTGAGACCCAGTACTTC. It is translated as CASSLSYSGSETQYF.

This clonotype was picked up a small number of times. V usage is TRBV20-1 and J usage is TRBJ1-4; D is uncertain. The CDR3 loop spans 10 amino acids. Per the germline V gene, CDR1 is DFQATT and CDR2 is SNEGSKA (reference sequence). V gave up 2 bases and J gave up 8 bases, with 3 bases separating them. CDR3 coding DNA: TGCAGTGCTAGAAAGGAAAAACTGTTTTTT. Translating it yields CSARKEKLFF.

The rearrangement joins TRBV30 to TRBJ1-5; no definite D call. This CDR3 region has 14 residues. V lost 0 bases, J lost 11 bases, and 17 bases lay in between. Germline CDR1 reads GTSNPN; CDR2 reads SVGIG (reference sequence). Here the CDR3 reads CAWSVGIGPPSQHF. DNA of the CDR3: TGTGCCTGGAGTGTAGGGATTGGACCCCCTTCCCAGCATTTT.

This clonotype occurred many times. This chain uses TRBV20-1 with TRBJ1-1; D gene uncertain. The V and J ends lost 0 bases and 1 base respectively, with 12 bases between them. The CDR3 has 15 amino acids. Per germline, CDR1 DFQATT and CDR2 SNEGSKA (reference sequence). CDR3 sequence (DNA): TGCAGTGCTAGAGATTTAGGCAGGACGAACACTGAAGCTTTCTTT. It encodes CSARDLGRTNTEAFF.

This clonotype was recorded many times. The gene calls are TRBV28 and TRBJ2-7; no clear D gene. The CDR3 is made up of 15 amino acids. Per the germline V gene, CDR1 is MDHEN and CDR2 is SYDVKM. With 4 bases removed from V and 3 bases from J, the gap between germline ends came to 16 bases. The CDR3 loop is CASSSPPDGIYEQYF. The CDR3 bases are TGTGCCAGCAGTTCTCCGCCCGACGGAATCTACGAGCAGTACTTC.

This clonotype was recorded a few times. The gene calls are TRBV10-3 and TRBJ1-1; D is unresolved. Germline CDR1 is ENHRY and CDR2 is SYGVKD. V shed 5 bases and J shed 3 bases, with 13 bases lying between them. CDR3 length: 14 residues. The CDR3 is CAISKSMSDTEAFF. CDR3 DNA: TGTGCCATCAGTAAAAGTATGAGTGACACTGAAGCTTTCTTT.

In its sample, this clonotype was seen a few times. V and J are TRBV20-1 and TRBJ2-6; D gene unclear. The ends were cut back, 7 bases at V and 1 base at J, with 5 bases in the middle. Germline values: CDR1 DFQATT, CDR2 SNEGSKA (reference sequence). This CDR3 comprises 12 residues. The CDR3 spells CSVQSGANVLTF. CDR3 in DNA: TGCAGTGTCCAATCTGGGGCCAACGTCCTGACTTTC.

This clonotype was seen many times. The V and J genes are TRBV11-3 and TRBJ2-5, with D perhaps matching TRBD2 (6 bases). CDR1 is SGHNT, CDR2 YENEEA, per germline. The V end lost 5 bases, the J end lost 2 bases, and 18 bases lay between the germline ends. The CDR3 spans 16 residues. CDR3 sequence (DNA): TGTGCCAGCAGCACCGGGGGTGGGACCGCTCAAGAGACCCAGTACTTC. Translation gives CASSTGGGTAQETQYF.

This rearrangement joins TRBV11-3 to TRBJ1-6; weak D call: TRBD1 (6 bases). The CDR3 has 16 amino acids. Germline CDR1 is SGHNT and CDR2 is YENEEA. The germline V and J ends were trimmed by 4 bases and 3 bases, with 13 bases remaining between them. CDR3 DNA: TGTGCCAGCAGCTCCGAGTGGACAGACTATAATTCACCCCTCCACTTT. It encodes CASSSEWTDYNSPLHF.

This clonotype has at least ten counts. V and J are TRBV28 and TRBJ2-5, with D possibly called TRBD1 or TRBD2 (5 bases each). This CDR3 has 12 amino acids. CDR1 and CDR2 (germline): MDHEN, SYDVKM. The V and J ends lost 5 bases and 1 base respectively, with 5 bases between them. The CDR3 nucleotides are TGTGCCAGCAGTGGGGGCCAAGAGACCCAGTACTTC. It translates to CASSGGQETQYF. Variable domain in full (rest from reference TRBV28 and TRBJ2-5): DVKVTQSSRYLVKRTGEKVFLECVQDMDHENMFWYRQDPGLGLRLIYFSYDVKMKEKGDIPEGYSVSREKKERFSLILESASTNQTSMYLCASSGGQETQYFGPGTRLLVL.

This chain connects TRBV29-1 to TRBJ1-4; D remains unclear. The CDR3 has 13 residues. Per germline, CDR1 SQVTM and CDR2 ANQGSEA. V lost 7 bases, J lost 2 bases, and 11 bases lay in between. The CDR3 nucleotides are TGCAGCGCCGCGGAGGTTACTAATGAAAAACTGTTTTTT. This gives the protein CSAAEVTNEKLFF. The whole variable domain, filled in from reference TRBV29-1 and TRBJ1-4, reads SAVISQKPSRDICQRGTSLTIQCQVDSQVTMMFWYRQQPGQSLTLIATANQGSEATYESGFVIDKFPISRPNLTFSTLTVSNMSPEDSSIYLCSAAEVTNEKLFFGSGTQLSVL.

This clonotype was found many times. The V gene is TRBV11-2, the J gene TRBJ2-7; 11 bases fit TRBD2. The CDR3 spans 14 residues. The germline CDR1 and CDR2 sequences are SGHAT and FQNNGV. J was trimmed by 7 bases and V by 6 bases; bases with no gene match: 8. The CDR3 region has the DNA TGTGCCAGCAGGGCTCTAGCGGGAGGTTTAGAGCAGTACTTC. Amino acids: CASRALAGGLEQYF.

This clonotype was detected only a few times. The chain employs TRBV11-2 and TRBJ1-6; 9 bases agree with TRBD1. Germline CDR1 SGHAT, CDR2 FQNNGV. There are 19 residues in the CDR3. The V and J ends lost 5 bases and 5 bases, in that order; junction bases with no gene match: 16. The CDR3 is CASSRIPRTGEGDNSPLHF. The DNA for the CDR3 is TGTGCCAGCAGCCGAATCCCCAGGACAGGGGAAGGAGATAATTCACCCCTCCACTTT.

Ten or more counts support this clonotype. V gene TRBV11-3 combines with J gene TRBJ2-5, with D tentatively TRBD1 or TRBD2 (5 bases each). Germline CDR1 reads SGHNT; CDR2 reads YENEEA. Deletions cut 8 bases from V and 2 bases from J, with 12 bases between. The CDR3 has 13 amino acids. This chain's CDR3 is CASCRDGQETQYF. CDR3 bases: TGTGCCAGCTGCCGGGACGGTCAAGAGACCCAGTACTTC.

This clonotype came up many times. The chain has TRBV7-2 and TRBJ2-2; 7 nucleotides match TRBD2. Germline V gene data show CDR1 as SGHTA and CDR2 as FQGNSA. The CDR3 covers 14 residues. V gave up 3 bases and J gave up 4 bases; unmatched junction bases: 2. In nucleotides, the CDR3 is TGTGCCAGCAGCTTGATAGCGGGCACCGGGGAGCTGTTTTTT. It is translated as CASSLIAGTGELFF. Looking up the rest from reference TRBV7-2 and TRBJ2-2 gives the full variable domain: GAGVSQSPSNKVTEKGKDVELRCDPISGHTALYWYRQSLGQGLEFLIYFQGNSAPDKSGLPSDRFSAERTGGSVSTLTIQRTQQEDSAVYLCASSLIAGTGELFFGEGSRLTVL.